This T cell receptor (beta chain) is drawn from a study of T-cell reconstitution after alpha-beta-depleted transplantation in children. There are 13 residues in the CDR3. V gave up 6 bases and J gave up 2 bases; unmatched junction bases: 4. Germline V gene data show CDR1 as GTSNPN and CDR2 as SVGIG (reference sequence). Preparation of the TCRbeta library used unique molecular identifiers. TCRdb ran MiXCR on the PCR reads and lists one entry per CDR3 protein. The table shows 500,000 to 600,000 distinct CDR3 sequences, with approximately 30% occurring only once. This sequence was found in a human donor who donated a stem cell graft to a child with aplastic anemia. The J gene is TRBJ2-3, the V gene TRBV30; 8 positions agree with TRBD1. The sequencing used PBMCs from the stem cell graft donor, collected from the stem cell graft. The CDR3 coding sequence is TGTGCCTGTTACAGGGGGAACACAGATACGCAGTATTTT. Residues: CACYRGNTDTQYF.